Included here is one TCR beta chain sequence, with context. Its target is unknown. V gave up 4 bases and J gave up 4 bases, with 17 bases separating them. The CDR3 loop spans 15 amino acids. Germline CDR1 is SGDLS and CDR2 is YYNGEE. Clones were read by immunoSEQ multiplex PCR, and TCRdb kept only the in-frame ones, dropping some. The sample carries roughly 23,000 clones, 70% to 85% recorded once. The data were obtained in a study of ipilimumab plus nivolumab after autologous stem cell transplantation. Overall study: DLBCL patients had primary refractory or relapsed disease.

Study-wide findings and caveats: Per the authors, repertoire, Treg and microbiota data justify further study.

This chain uses TRBV9 with TRBJ1-2, with TRBD1 as a possible D gene (5 bases). The specimen was PBMCs, collected in a trial of ipilimumab plus nivolumab as post-transplant consolidation. The sequence was obtained from a male donor with diffuse large B-cell lymphoma. The CDR3 loop is CASSPQVDGGYGYTF. CDR3 coding DNA: TGTGCCAGCAGCCCCCAGGTGGACGGGGGCTATGGCTACACCTTC.